This T cell receptor beta chain derives from a study of shared clonotypes between healthy human individuals. The CDR3 is 13 residues long. Per the germline V gene, CDR1 is MNHEY and CDR2 is SMNVEV (reference sequence). The V segment lost 4 bases and the J segment 9 bases; nucleotides outside the gene matches: 3. CD4+ cell separation produced CD45RA+ naive and CD45RA-negative memory subsets. Generated by immunoSEQ multiplex PCR, the TCRdb table keeps only in-frame clones and is missing some. The sample contains approximately 740,000 clones, around 72% of which appear only once. The sequence derives from a woman aged 25 to 39 in good health. Sequenced: memory CD4+ T cells sorted from blood. Subset denoted: CD45RA-negative fraction. The genes are TRBV27 and TRBJ1-2, with 12 bases fitting TRBD1. The CDR3 nucleotides read TGTGCCAGCAGTTCAGGGACAGGGGGCCGCTACACCTTC. Translated, it gives CASSSGTGGRYTF.